This T cell receptor beta chain originates from a study of long-term antiretroviral therapy in people with HIV. Points from the study as a whole: Data on ART adherence, viral resistance or therapy changes were unavailable. Compared with controls, HIV repertoires showed narrower CDR3 length ranges. Diversity measured after ART increased yet remained under transplant donor controls.

The CDR3 contains 11 residues. Per germline, CDR1 MNHNS and CDR2 SASEGT. V shed 3 bases, J shed 15 bases, and the junction held 4 bases outside the gene matches. This was the immunoSEQ v3.0 assay at survey level. Sequenced by immunoSEQ multiplex PCR; TCRdb stores in-frame clones only, minus some. Counted here are under 45,000 clones, around 84% occurring once; the ten biggest clones make up about 4.8%. As concerns this clone: The antigen is not known.

Sequenced material: unsorted PBMCs, taken roughly 2.9 years before starting antiretroviral therapy. The origin of this receptor is a woman aged 25 to 39 with HIV. The genes are TRBV6-1 and TRBJ2-4, with 8 positions matching TRBD1. DNA of the CDR3: TGTGCCAGCAGTGACAGGGGGCGTTCGTACTTC. Translating gives CASSDRGRSYF.